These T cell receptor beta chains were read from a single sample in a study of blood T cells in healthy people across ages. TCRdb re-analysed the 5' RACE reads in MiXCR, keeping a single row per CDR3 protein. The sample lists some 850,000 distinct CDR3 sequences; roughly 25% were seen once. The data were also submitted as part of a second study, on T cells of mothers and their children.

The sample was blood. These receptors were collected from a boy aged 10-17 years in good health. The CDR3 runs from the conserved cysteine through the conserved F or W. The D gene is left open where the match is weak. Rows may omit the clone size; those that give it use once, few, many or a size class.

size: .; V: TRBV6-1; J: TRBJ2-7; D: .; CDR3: CASAAGIAYEQYF; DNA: TGTGCCAGCGCGGCGGGGATAGCCTACGAGCAGTACTTC
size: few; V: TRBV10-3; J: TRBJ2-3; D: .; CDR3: CAISESGGGGGDTQYF; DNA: TGTGCCATCAGTGAGTCGGGCGGAGGGGGAGGAGATACGCAGTATTTT
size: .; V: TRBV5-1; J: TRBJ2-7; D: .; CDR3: CASSLAAGTTGFYVQYF; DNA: TGCGCCAGCAGCTTGGCCGCGGGGACGACAGGATTCTACGTGCAGTACTTC
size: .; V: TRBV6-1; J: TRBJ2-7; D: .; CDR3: CASRWGDPHGSYEQYF; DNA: TGTGCCAGCAGATGGGGGGATCCCCATGGGTCCTACGAGCAGTACTTC
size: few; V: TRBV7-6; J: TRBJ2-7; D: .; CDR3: CASTNTAHEQYF; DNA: TGTGCCAGCACCAACACGGCCCACGAGCAGTACTTC
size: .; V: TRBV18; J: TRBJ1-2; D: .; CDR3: CASSPGTIPNYGYTF; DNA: TGTGCCAGCTCACCGGGGACAATTCCTAACTATGGCTACACCTTC
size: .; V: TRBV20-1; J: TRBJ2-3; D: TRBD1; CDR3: CSARDRDRVTDTQYF; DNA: TGCAGTGCTAGAGACCGGGACAGGGTGACAGATACGCAGTATTTT
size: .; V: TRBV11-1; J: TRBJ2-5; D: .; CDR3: CASSSGTLSVKETQYF; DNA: TGTGCCAGCAGTTCCGGGACACTTTCAGTTAAAGAGACCCAGTACTTC
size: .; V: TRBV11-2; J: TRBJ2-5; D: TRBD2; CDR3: CASSLGTSGRSQETQYF; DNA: TGTGCCAGCAGCTTAGGGACTAGCGGGCGAAGTCAAGAGACCCAGTACTTC
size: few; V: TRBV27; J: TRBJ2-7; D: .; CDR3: CASSARTESSYEQYF; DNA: TGTGCCAGCAGTGCGCGGACAGAAAGCTCCTACGAGCAGTACTTC
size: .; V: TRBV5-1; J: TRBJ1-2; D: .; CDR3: CASSSRGTGFPNYGYTF; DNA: TGCGCCAGCAGCTCCCGCGGCACAGGCTTTCCTAACTATGGCTACACCTTC
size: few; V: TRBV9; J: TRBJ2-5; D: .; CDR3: CASSVDQGRTETQYF; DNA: TGTGCCAGCAGCGTAGATCAGGGGCGAACAGAGACCCAGTACTTC
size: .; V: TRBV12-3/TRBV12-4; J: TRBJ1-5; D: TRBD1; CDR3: CASREGAYSNQPQHF; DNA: TGTGCCAGCAGGGAGGGGGCATATAGCAATCAGCCCCAGCATTTT
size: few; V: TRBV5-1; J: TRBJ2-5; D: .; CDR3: CASSLEGSVGETQYF; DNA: TGCGCCAGCAGCTTGGAAGGTAGTGTTGGAGAGACCCAGTACTTC
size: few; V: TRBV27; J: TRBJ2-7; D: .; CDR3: CASSLSGGIPLEQYF; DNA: TGTGCCAGCAGTTTATCAGGGGGGATCCCTCTCGAGCAGTACTTC
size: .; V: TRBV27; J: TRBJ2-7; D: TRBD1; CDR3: CASSLSGQIFYEQYF; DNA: TGTGCCAGCAGTTTGTCGGGACAGATCTTCTACGAGCAGTACTTC
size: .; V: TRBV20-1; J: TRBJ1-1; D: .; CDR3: CSAVSGQVNTEAFF; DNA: TGCAGTGCTGTATCGGGACAAGTTAACACTGAAGCTTTCTTT
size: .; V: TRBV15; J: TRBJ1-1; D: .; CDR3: CATSRDRFAGGNTEAFF; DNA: TGTGCCACCAGCAGAGATCGTTTCGCGGGGGGGAACACTGAAGCTTTCTTT
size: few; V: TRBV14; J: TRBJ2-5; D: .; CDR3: CASSQEDLQGKWKKYF; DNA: TGTGCCAGCAGCCAAGAGGATTTGCAGGGAAAGTGGAAAAAATACTTC
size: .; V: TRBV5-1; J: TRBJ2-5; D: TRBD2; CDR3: CASEPGLGQETQYF; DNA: TGCGCCAGCGAACCGGGACTAGGGCAAGAGACCCAGTACTTC
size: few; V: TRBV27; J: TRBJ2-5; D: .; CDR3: CAVRVGLPGETQYF; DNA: TGTGCCGTACGAGTCGGCTTGCCGGGGGAGACCCAGTACTTC
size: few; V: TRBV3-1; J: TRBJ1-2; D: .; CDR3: CASSQASTRGYTF; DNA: TGTGCCAGCAGCCAAGCGTCCACCAGGGGCTACACCTTC
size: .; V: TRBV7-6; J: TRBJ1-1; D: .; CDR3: CASSFGEPNTEAFF; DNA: TGTGCCAGCAGCTTTGGGGAACCGAACACTGAAGCTTTCTTT
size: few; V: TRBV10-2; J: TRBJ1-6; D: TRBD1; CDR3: CASSGTGTDHNSPLHF; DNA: TGCGCCAGCAGTGGGACCGGGACAGATCATAATTCACCCCTCCACTTT
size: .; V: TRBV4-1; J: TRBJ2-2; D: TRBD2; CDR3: CASSQGLARGPGELFF; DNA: TGCGCCAGCAGCCAGGGACTAGCCCGGGGCCCCGGGGAGCTGTTTTTT
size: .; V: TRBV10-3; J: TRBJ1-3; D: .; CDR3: CAISESGPGLGNTIYF; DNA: TGTGCCATCAGTGAGTCGGGCCCAGGGCTCGGAAACACCATATATTTT
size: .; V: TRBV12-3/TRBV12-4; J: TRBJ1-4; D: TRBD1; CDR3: CASSLRTGGEKLFF; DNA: TGTGCCAGCAGTTTACGGACAGGGGGCGAAAAACTGTTTTTT
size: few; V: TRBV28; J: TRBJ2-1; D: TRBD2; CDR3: CASSIRGGRVNEQFF; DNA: TGTGCCAGCAGCATTCGGGGGGGCCGCGTCAATGAGCAGTTCTTC
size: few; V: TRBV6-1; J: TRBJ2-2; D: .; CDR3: CASRAPSGTQNRELFF; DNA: TGTGCCAGCAGAGCACCCAGCGGGACACAGAACCGGGAGCTGTTTTTT
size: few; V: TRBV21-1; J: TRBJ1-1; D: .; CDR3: CASKWGRDTEAFF; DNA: TGTGCCAGCAAGTGGGGGAGGGACACTGAAGCTTTCTTT
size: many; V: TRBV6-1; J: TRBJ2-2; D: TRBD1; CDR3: CASIGGTGAFTGELFF; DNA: TGTGCCAGCATCGGAGGGACAGGGGCCTTCACCGGGGAGCTGTTTTTT
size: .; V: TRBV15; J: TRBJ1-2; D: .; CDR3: CATSRDRAGRGDIYGYTF; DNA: TGTGCCACCAGCAGAGATCGAGCGGGGAGGGGGGACATCTATGGCTACACCTTC
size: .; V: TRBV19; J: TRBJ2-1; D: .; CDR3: CASTAHGTGYNEQFF; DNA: TGTGCCAGTACCGCACACGGGACCGGGTACAATGAGCAGTTCTTC
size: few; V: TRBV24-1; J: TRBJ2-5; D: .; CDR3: CATSDLGGGDETQYF; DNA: TGTGCCACCAGTGATTTGGGAGGGGGGGATGAGACCCAGTACTTC
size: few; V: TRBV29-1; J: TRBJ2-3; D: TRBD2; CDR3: CSVRTSLSTDTQYF; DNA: TGCAGCGTCCGGACTAGCCTAAGCACAGATACGCAGTATTTT
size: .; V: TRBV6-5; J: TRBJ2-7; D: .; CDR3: CASSLQGTTYEQYF; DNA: TGTGCCAGCAGTCTGCAGGGGACTACCTACGAGCAGTACTTC
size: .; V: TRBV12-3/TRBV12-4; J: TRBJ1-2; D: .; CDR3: CASTQVPRESYTF; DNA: TGTGCCAGCACCCAAGTCCCCAGGGAAAGCTACACCTTC
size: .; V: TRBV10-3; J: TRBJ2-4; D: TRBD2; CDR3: CAISESVERGRLAKNIQYF; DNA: TGTGCCATCAGTGAGTCTGTGGAGCGGGGGAGATTAGCCAAAAACATTCAGTACTTC
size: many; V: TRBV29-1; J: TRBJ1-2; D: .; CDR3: CSVVRDSGSNYGYTF; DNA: TGCAGCGTTGTCAGGGATTCGGGCTCTAACTATGGCTACACCTTC
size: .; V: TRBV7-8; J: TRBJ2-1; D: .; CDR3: CASSLALGPPEQFF; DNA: TGTGCCAGCAGCTTAGCGTTGGGACCCCCGGAGCAGTTCTTC
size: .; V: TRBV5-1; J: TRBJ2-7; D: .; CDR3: CASSLATGLADEQYF; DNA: TGCGCCAGCAGCTTGGCCACGGGGTTGGCGGACGAGCAGTACTTC
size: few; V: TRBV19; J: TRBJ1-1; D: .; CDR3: CASSAGMETEAFF; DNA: TGTGCCAGTAGTGCAGGGATGGAAACTGAAGCTTTCTTT
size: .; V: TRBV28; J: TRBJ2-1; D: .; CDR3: CASTIGGTEYNEQFF; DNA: TGTGCCAGCACCATAGGGGGGACAGAGTACAATGAGCAGTTCTTC
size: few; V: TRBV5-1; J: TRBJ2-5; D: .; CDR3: CASSLTSQIKETQYF; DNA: TGCGCCAGCAGCTTGACTAGCCAAATTAAAGAGACCCAGTACTTC
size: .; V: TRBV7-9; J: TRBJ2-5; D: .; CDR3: CASSLGGGHEETQYF; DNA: TGTGCCAGCAGCTTAGGAGGGGGACACGAAGAGACCCAGTACTTC
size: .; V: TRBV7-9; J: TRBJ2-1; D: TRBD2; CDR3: CASREAPYNEQFF; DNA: TGTGCCAGCCGGGAGGCCCCCTACAATGAGCAGTTCTTC
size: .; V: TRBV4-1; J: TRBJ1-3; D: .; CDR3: CASSQDKGSGNTIYF; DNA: TGCGCCAGCAGCCAAGATAAAGGTTCTGGAAACACCATATATTTT
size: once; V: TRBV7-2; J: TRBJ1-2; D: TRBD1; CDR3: CASSEGDRAWVGYTF; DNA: TGTGCCAGCAGCGAGGGGGACAGGGCTTGGGTTGGCTACACCTTC
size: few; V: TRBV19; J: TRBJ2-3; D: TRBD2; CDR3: CASSILRSGGPLGPDTQYF; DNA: TGTGCCAGTAGTATCCTTCGGAGCGGGGGGCCTCTGGGCCCAGATACGCAGTATTTT